These 27 T cell receptor beta chains came from one sample sequenced in a study of beta chain features in type 1 diabetes. Study-wide findings and caveats: Shorter TCRB CDR3s, moderately but significantly so, were found in Type 1 diabetes patients in all four CD4+ subsets.

The whole isolated RNA underwent reverse transcription, so sequencing captured expressed TCRB transcripts. Profiling relied on immunoSEQ multiplex PCR, and the TCRdb table lists in-frame clones only, not all of them. Among some 350,000 clones listed, roughly 13% were seen once. Antigens for these TCRs are unknown. Sequencing was done on a sample of naive CD4+ T cells from blood. These receptor sequences come from a young woman with type 1 diabetes.

The gene calls are TRBV7-8 and TRBJ1-5; D possibly corresponds to TRBD1 (5 bases). Germline assignment: CDR1 SGHVS and CDR2 FQNEAQ. Trimming stripped 6 bases from V and 3 bases from J, with 18 bases between. The CDR3 is made up of 16 amino acids. CDR3 coding DNA: TGTGCCAGCAGTCAGACGGGACTTCTAAACAATCAGCCCCAGCATTTT. Amino acid sequence: CASSQTGLLNNQPQHF.

This clone was seen only a few times. This rearrangement joins TRBV30 to TRBJ1-3, with D uncertain. The CDR3 has 11 amino acids. The V end was cut by 5 bases, the J end by 4 bases, with 6 bases between. Germline V gene sequence: CDR1 GTSNPN, CDR2 SVGIG (reference sequence). The CDR3 is CAWRSGNTIYF. CDR3 nucleotides: TGTGCCTGGCGTTCGGGAAACACCATATATTTT.

The table lists this clone with a few counts. The V call is TRBV9, the J call TRBJ2-2; TRBD1 matches 9 bases. The CDR3 covers 16 residues. CDR1 and CDR2 from the germline V gene are SGDLS and YYNGEE. J was trimmed by 7 bases and V by 0 bases; bases with no gene match: 7. The CDR3 protein is CASSVVGGTGFGELFF. In nucleotides, the CDR3 is TGTGCCAGCAGCGTAGTTGGCGGGACAGGGTTCGGGGAGCTGTTTTTT.

Only a few counts were recorded for this clone. This chain uses TRBV6-5 with TRBJ2-7, with TRBD1 matching 9 bases. The V gene end was trimmed by 6 bases and the J gene end by 6 bases; junction bases not matched to a gene: 6. This CDR3 region has 13 residues. The germline V gene encodes CDR1 MNHEY and CDR2 SVGAGI. The CDR3 bases are TGTGCCAGCAGCCAAGGACAGGGGACCGAGCAGTACGTC. This translates into CASSQGQGTEQYV.

This clone turned up a few times. The sample holds other DNA sequences that translate to the same CDR3. The chain combines TRBV28 with TRBJ2-5; no clear D gene. This CDR3 is 11 amino acids long. Germline CDR1 and CDR2: MDHEN and SYDVKM. The V and J ends lost 3 bases and 4 bases respectively, with 3 bases between them. CDR3 amino acids: CASSLRETQYF. The CDR3 nucleotides are TGTGCCAGCAGTTTGAGAGAGACCCAGTACTTC.

V is TRBV28 and J is TRBJ2-1; 9 positions match TRBD2. With 7 bases clipped from V and 5 bases from J, the junction kept 6 bases outside the gene matches. The CDR3 sequence is 14 residues long. CDR1 and CDR2 (germline): MDHEN, SYDVKM. DNA for the CDR3: TGTGCCAGCAAAGCTAGCGGGGCGGACAATGAGCAGTTCTTC. It codes for CASKASGADNEQFF. The full variable domain, completed using reference TRBV28 and TRBJ2-1, is DVKVTQSSRYLVKRTGEKVFLECVQDMDHENMFWYRQDPGLGLRLIYFSYDVKMKEKGDIPEGYSVSREKKERFSLILESASTNQTSMYLCASKASGADNEQFFGPGTRLTVL.

The chain employs TRBV28 and TRBJ2-3; D uncertain. CDR1 is MDHEN and CDR2 is SYDVKM in the germline V gene. The CDR3 spans 12 residues. The ends were cut back, 6 bases at V and 4 bases at J, with 8 bases in the middle. CDR3 sequence (DNA): TGTGCCAGCAGCCCCGAGGCAGATACGCAGTATTTT. It encodes CASSPEADTQYF. The full variable domain, with the rest looked up from reference TRBV28 and TRBJ2-3, is DVKVTQSSRYLVKRTGEKVFLECVQDMDHENMFWYRQDPGLGLRLIYFSYDVKMKEKGDIPEGYSVSREKKERFSLILESASTNQTSMYLCASSPEADTQYFGPGTRLTVL.

This clone has only a few counts. V gene TRBV30 combines with J gene TRBJ2-6; tentative D call: TRBD1 (5 bases). Between the trimmed V and J ends, which lost 7 bases and 2 bases, there was a span of 15 bases. From germline, CDR1 is GTSNPN and CDR2 SVGIG (reference sequence). This CDR3 has 15 residues. The CDR3 nucleotides are TGTGCCTCGTCGTGGGGCTGGGCTGGGGCCAACGTCCTGACTTTC. Translated, it gives CASSWGWAGANVLTF. Based on the CDR3 plus reference TRBV30 and TRBJ2-6, the full variable domain is SQTIHQWPATLVQPVGSPLSLECTVEGTSNPNLYWYRQAAGRGLQLLFYSVGIGQISSEVPQNLSASRPQDRQFILSSKKLLLSDSGFYLCASSWGWAGANVLTFGAGSRLTVL.

The chain is built from TRBV29-1 and TRBJ2-4, with a possible D match to TRBD1 (6 bases). There are 12 residues in the CDR3. Between the trimmed V and J ends, which lost 6 bases and 7 bases, there was a span of 13 bases. Germline V gene data show CDR1 as SQVTM and CDR2 as ANQGSEA. The CDR3 DNA reads TGCAGCGTAGGGGACAATTGGAACATTCAGTACTTC. This encodes CSVGDNWNIQYF.

This chain links TRBV25-1 with TRBJ1-2, with D possibly matching TRBD1 (6 bases). V lost 2 bases, J lost 1 base, and 8 bases lay in between. The CDR3 runs to 14 residues. Germline CDR1 MGHDK, CDR2 SYGVNS. The DNA of the CDR3 is TGTGCCAGCAGTGAAACAGGGAGTAACTATGGCTACACCTTC. It is translated as CASSETGSNYGYTF.

This clone was counted only a few times. This chain links TRBV7-2 with TRBJ2-3, with TRBD2 as a possible D gene (5 bases). Trimming removed 5 bases at V and 2 bases at J, with 11 bases between. The germline V gene encodes CDR1 SGHTA and CDR2 FQGNSA. The CDR3 is 14 amino acids. CDR3 sequence reads: CASSLGEVTDTQYF. CDR3 in DNA: TGTGCCAGCAGCCTGGGAGAGGTCACAGATACGCAGTATTTT.

This clone was picked up a small number of times. The rearrangement uses TRBV12-2 and TRBJ1-1. TRBV12-2 is a pseudogene segment. This CDR3 has 13 amino acids. The CDR3 nucleotides are TGTGCAAGTCGCTTATTATGTTATCCTGAAGCTTTCTTT. It codes for CASRLLCYPEAFF.

This clone occurred a few times. The J gene is TRBJ2-7, the V gene TRBV28; D perhaps matches TRBD1 (5 bases). Germline V gene data show CDR1 as MDHEN and CDR2 as SYDVKM. The CDR3 is 12 amino acids. V shed 6 bases and J shed 5 bases, with 11 bases lying between them. The chain's CDR3 is CASRIRAHEQYF. CDR3 nucleotide sequence: TGTGCCAGCAGAATCAGGGCACACGAGCAGTACTTC.

This clone was recorded a few times. This rearrangement joins TRBV2 to TRBJ2-7, with TRBD2 matching over 10 bases. From germline, CDR1 is SNHLY and CDR2 FYNNEI. The CDR3 is 14 residues long. The ends lost 6 bases at V and 4 bases at J; junction bases unmatched: 6. The CDR3 nucleotides read TGTGCCAGCAGGGTAGCGGGAGGAGGATACGAGCAGTACTTC. It codes for CASRVAGGGYEQYF.

The chain uses TRBV12-5 and TRBJ2-1; TRBD2 agrees at 10 bases. Per the germline V gene, CDR1 is LGHNT and CDR2 is FRNRAP. The CDR3 loop spans 13 amino acids. The J segment lost 12 bases and the V segment lost 6 bases, leaving 8 bases of the junction unmatched. CDR3 sequence reads: CASGASGRGGQFF. Written as DNA, the CDR3 is TGTGCTAGTGGAGCTAGCGGGAGAGGGGGGCAGTTCTTC.

This chain joins TRBV9 and TRBJ2-1; D might be TRBD2 (6 bases). Germline V CDR1 and CDR2: SGDLS, YYNGEE. The V and J ends lost 0 bases and 4 bases respectively, with 11 bases between them. The CDR3 extends over 15 amino acids. The CDR3 reads CASSVAGDAYNEQFF. Here the CDR3 DNA reads TGTGCCAGCAGCGTAGCGGGAGACGCTTACAATGAGCAGTTCTTC.

The table lists this clone with a few counts. This chain uses TRBV28 with TRBJ2-7; 8 bases map to TRBD1. The CDR3 covers 15 residues. CDR1 and CDR2 from the germline V gene are MDHEN and SYDVKM. The J segment lost 4 bases and the V segment lost 3 bases, leaving 8 bases of the junction unmatched. CDR3 bases: TGTGCCAGCAGTTTGGGCAGGGGGCTAAGTTACGAGCAGTACTTC. Its protein product is CASSLGRGLSYEQYF.

This chain links TRBV9 with TRBJ1-1; D might be TRBD1 (6 bases). Between the trimmed V and J ends, which lost 1 base and 4 bases, there was a span of 20 bases. CDR3 length: 17 amino acids. Germline loops: CDR1 SGDLS, CDR2 YYNGEE. The CDR3 loop is CASSVSLSGGWGTEAFF. The CDR3 region has the DNA TGTGCCAGCAGCGTAAGTCTCTCGGGGGGCTGGGGCACTGAAGCTTTCTTT.

This clone turned up a few times. The chain recombines TRBV7-9 with TRBJ2-7; 9 positions agree with TRBD2. The V gene end was trimmed by 2 bases and the J gene end by 3 bases; junction bases not matched to a gene: 5. CDR1 SEHNR and CDR2 FQNEAQ come from the germline V gene (reference sequence). The CDR3 has 15 amino acids. CDR3 nucleotides: TGTGCCAGCAGCTTAAGCCTAGCGGGAAACTACGAGCAGTACTTC. Translation: CASSLSLAGNYEQYF. Using reference TRBV7-9 and TRBJ2-7 for the parts outside the CDR3, the full variable domain is DTGVSQNPRHKITKRGQNVTFRCDPISEHNRLYWYRQTLGQGPEFLTYFQNEAQLEKSRLLSDRFSAERPKGSFSTLEIQRTEQGDSAMYLCASSLSLAGNYEQYFGPGTRLTVT.

This clone was seen only a few times. The V and J genes are TRBV5-4 and TRBJ2-1; weak D call: TRBD1 (6 bases). CDR3 length: 16 amino acids. Germline CDR1 is SGHNT and CDR2 is YYREEE (reference sequence). V lost 4 bases to trimming and J lost 5 bases, with 19 bases between them. CDR3 residues: CASSGTPDTTNNEQFF. Here the CDR3 DNA reads TGTGCCAGCAGCGGGACACCGGACACGACGAACAATGAGCAGTTCTTC.

The chain is built from TRBV10-3 and TRBJ2-7; the match to TRBD2 covers 10 bases. CDR1 and CDR2 (germline): ENHRY, SYGVKD. Germline trimming cut 7 bases from V and 7 bases from J; bases unmatched to any gene: 7. The CDR3 length is 13 residues. Here the CDR3 reads CAIKELLAGEQYV. The CDR3 DNA reads as TGTGCCATCAAAGAATTACTAGCGGGAGAGCAGTACGTC.

This clone has only a few counts. The gene calls are TRBV9 and TRBJ2-1; TRBD2 agrees at 7 bases. CDR1 and CDR2 (germline): SGDLS, YYNGEE. Trimming removed 0 bases from V and 5 bases from J; junction bases left unmatched: 11. This CDR3 is 17 amino acids long. The CDR3 sequence: CASSVVTSGKFNNEQFF. CDR3 DNA sequence: TGTGCCAGCAGCGTAGTTACAAGCGGGAAGTTCAACAATGAGCAGTTCTTC.

The genes are TRBV5-4 and TRBJ2-1; 11 nucleotides align to TRBD2. CDR3 length: 16 residues. CDR1 and CDR2 from the germline V gene are SGHNT and YYREEE (reference sequence). The V gene end was trimmed by 3 bases and the J gene end by 4 bases; junction bases not matched to a gene: 6. The CDR3 DNA sequence: TGTGCCAGCAGCTCTCAGCTAGCGGGAGGTTACAATGAGCAGTTCTTC. Protein product: CASSSQLAGGYNEQFF.

Only one count was recorded for this clone. This sequence joins TRBV5-4 and TRBJ2-1; 11 positions match TRBD2. The CDR3 is 15 residues long. The V and J ends lost 1 base and 8 bases, in that order; junction bases with no gene match: 5. The V gene's germline CDR1 is SGHNT and CDR2 YYREEE (reference sequence). CDR3 amino acids: CASSLPGLAAHEQFF. Written as DNA, the CDR3 is TGTGCCAGCAGCTTGCCGGGACTAGCGGCGCATGAGCAGTTCTTC.

The rearrangement links TRBV28 to TRBJ2-4, with TRBD1 matching 10 bases. J was trimmed by 1 base and V by 5 bases; bases with no gene match: 14. The germline V gene has CDR1 MDHEN and CDR2 SYDVKM. The CDR3 is 19 residues long. CDR3 bases: TGTGCCAGCAGTCTCCCCGGAGGGACAGGGGTTAGGGCCAAAAACATTCAGTACTTC. It translates to CASSLPGGTGVRAKNIQYF.

V is TRBV5-6 and J is TRBJ1-2, with D maybe TRBD1 (6 bases). Germline assignment: CDR1 SGHDT and CDR2 YYEEEE. The V end lost 5 bases, the J end lost 2 bases, and 7 bases lay between the germline ends. The CDR3 runs to 12 residues. CDR3 sequence (DNA): TGTGCCAGCAGTCAGGGGAACTATGGCTACACCTTC. It translates to CASSQGNYGYTF.

The rearrangement links TRBV15 to TRBJ2-1; 9 nucleotides agree with TRBD1. The CDR3 runs to 16 residues. CDR1 is LNHNV, CDR2 YYDKDF, per germline (reference sequence). J was trimmed by 3 bases and V by 0 bases; bases with no gene match: 3. The CDR3 DNA is TGTGCCACCAGCAGAGAAGTGGGACAGGGCTACAATGAGCAGTTCTTC. This codes for CATSREVGQGYNEQFF.